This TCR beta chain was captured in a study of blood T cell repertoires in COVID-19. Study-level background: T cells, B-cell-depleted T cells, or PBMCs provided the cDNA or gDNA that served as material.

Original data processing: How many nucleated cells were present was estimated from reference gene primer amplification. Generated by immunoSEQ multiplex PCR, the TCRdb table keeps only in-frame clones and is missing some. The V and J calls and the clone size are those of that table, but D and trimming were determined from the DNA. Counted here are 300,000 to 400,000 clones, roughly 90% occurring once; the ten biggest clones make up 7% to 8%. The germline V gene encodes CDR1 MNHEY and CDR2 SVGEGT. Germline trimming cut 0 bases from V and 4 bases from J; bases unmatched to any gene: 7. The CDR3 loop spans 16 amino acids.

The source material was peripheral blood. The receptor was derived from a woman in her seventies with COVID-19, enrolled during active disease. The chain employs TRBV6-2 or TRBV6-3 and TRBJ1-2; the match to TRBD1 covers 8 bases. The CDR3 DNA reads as TGTGCCAGCAGTTACTCAGAGACAGGGGAGCCCTATGGCTACACCTTC. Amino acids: CASSYSETGEPYGYTF.